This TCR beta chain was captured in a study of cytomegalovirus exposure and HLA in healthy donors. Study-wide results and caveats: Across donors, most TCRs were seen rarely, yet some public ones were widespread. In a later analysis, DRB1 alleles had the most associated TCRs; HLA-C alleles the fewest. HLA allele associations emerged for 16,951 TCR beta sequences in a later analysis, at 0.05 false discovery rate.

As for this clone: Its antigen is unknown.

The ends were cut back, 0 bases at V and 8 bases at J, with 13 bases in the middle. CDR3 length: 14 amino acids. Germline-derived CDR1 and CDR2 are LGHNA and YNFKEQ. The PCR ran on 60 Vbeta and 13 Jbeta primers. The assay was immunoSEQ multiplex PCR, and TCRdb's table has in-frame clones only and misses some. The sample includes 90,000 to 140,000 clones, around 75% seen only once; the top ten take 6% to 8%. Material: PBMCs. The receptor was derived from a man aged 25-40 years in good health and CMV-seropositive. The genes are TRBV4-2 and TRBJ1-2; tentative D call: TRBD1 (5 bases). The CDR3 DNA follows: TGTGCCAGCAGCCAAGAGGTAGGGGTTGGCGGCTACACCTTC. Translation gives CASSQEVGVGGYTF.